This T cell receptor beta chain comes out of a study of PD-1 blockade in classical Hodgkin lymphoma. Study observations and caveats: It was CD4+ TCR diversity, not CD8+, that rose significantly by C4D1. Relapsed/refractory patients reportedly had lower baseline diversity than newly diagnosed patients. Complete responders started with a diversity level that resembled newly diagnosed patients at baseline. No one has yet defined what causes the repertoire differences, which may be disease activity or prior therapy.

Germline V gene data show CDR1 as MNHNY and CDR2 as SVGAGI (reference sequence). The CDR3 runs 12 residues. Deletions cut 4 bases from V and 2 bases from J, with 6 bases between. Points on this clone: Its antigen is unidentified.

Time point noted: cycle 4 day 1 (C4D1), after 6 weeks of nivolumab. All patients relapsed after autologous stem cell transplantation, and brentuximab vedotin exposure varied. The repertoire was sequenced with immunoSEQ multiplex PCR; TCRdb's copy has only in-frame clones and lacks some. The sample shows under 80,000 clones, about 85% of them seen only once. This chain connects TRBV6-6 to TRBJ2-7; D is ambiguous. The source was peripheral blood mononuclear cells (PBMCs), collected before the fourth cycle of nivolumab. This receptor was taken from a human donor with classical Hodgkin lymphoma. The CDR3 bases are TGTGCCAGCAGTTCGTCCACCTACGAGCAGTACTTC. Its protein product is CASSSSTYEQYF.